This TCR beta chain comes out of a study of blood T cell repertoires in COVID-19. Study information: Samples of COVID-19 (acute and convalescent) were obtained from the United States, Italy and Spain. From T cells, B-cell-depleted T cells, or PBMCs came the material, which was cDNA or gDNA.

Per the authors' pipeline: The authors estimated nucleated cell counts from reference gene primer amplification. Profiling relied on immunoSEQ multiplex PCR, and the TCRdb table lists in-frame clones only, not all of them. The D gene and trimming were derived from the DNA, and the V and J assignments and clone size from that table. Of about 76,000 clones in the sample, approximately 78% were seen once. Germline CDR1 and CDR2: KGHSH and LQKENI. The V and J ends lost 5 bases and 1 base, in that order; junction bases with no gene match: 5. This CDR3 is built from 14 residues. The V and J genes are TRBV18 and TRBJ2-7; 7 nucleotides line up with TRBD1. The sample comprised peripheral blood. This receptor was obtained from a human donor in a cohort sampled during active COVID-19. In DNA, the CDR3 is TGTGCCAGCTCAGCCGACAGGGTGTCCTACGAGCAGTACTTC. This encodes CASSADRVSYEQYF.